The sequence of this T cell receptor (beta chain) was determined in a study of T cell repertoires in cytomegalovirus infection. Background on the study: CMV infection and matching HLA type were both indicated by public TCR beta signatures. Points from the study as a whole: Cumulative public TCR beta family frequency identified CMV carriers with the relevant HLA. Predominance within the ex vivo response was attributable to HLA-C-restricted CMV-specific TCR beta clonotypes.

Germline V lookup: CDR1 SGHTA, CDR2 FQGNSA. Trimming shortened V by 9 bases and J by 0 bases, and 15 bases separated the two germline ends. The CDR3 consists of 14 residues. Each CDR3 protein is one row after TCRdb ran MiXCR on the reads. The sample yields over 200,000 distinct CDR3 sequences, around 15% seen once. The table lists this clonotype with many counts. What it binds is not known. The chain couples TRBV7-2 to TRBJ2-7; unclear D gene. Sequencing was performed on PBMCs. This receptor was obtained from a human donor in good health (CMV status not recorded). Some clones in this sample may be carry-over from other donors' samples. The CDR3: CASTPSRASYEQYF. DNA for the CDR3: TGTGCCAGTACCCCGTCCCGAGCCTCCTACGAGCAGTACTTC.